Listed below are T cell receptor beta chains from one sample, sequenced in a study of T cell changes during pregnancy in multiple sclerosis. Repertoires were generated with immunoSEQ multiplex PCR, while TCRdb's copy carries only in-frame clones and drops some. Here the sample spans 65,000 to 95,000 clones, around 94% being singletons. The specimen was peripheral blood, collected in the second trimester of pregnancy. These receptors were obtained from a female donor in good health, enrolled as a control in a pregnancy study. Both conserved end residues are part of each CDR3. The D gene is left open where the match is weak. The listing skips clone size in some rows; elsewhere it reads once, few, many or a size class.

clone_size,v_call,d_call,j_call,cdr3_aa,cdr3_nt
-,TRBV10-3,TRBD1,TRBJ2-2,CAIKRTGGDTGELFF,TGTGCCATCAAGCGGACAGGGGGGGACACCGGGGAGCTGTTTTTT
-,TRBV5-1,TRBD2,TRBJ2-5,CASSDGTSGETQYF,TGCGCCAGCAGCGATGGGACTAGCGGAGAGACCCAGTACTTC
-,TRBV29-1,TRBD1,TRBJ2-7,CSVAGQGSYEQYF,TGCAGCGTTGCGGGACAGGGGAGCTACGAGCAGTACTTC
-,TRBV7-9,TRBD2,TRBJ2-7,CASAIAGTSGYEQYF,TGTGCCAGCGCGATAGCCGGGACTAGCGGTTACGAGCAGTACTTC
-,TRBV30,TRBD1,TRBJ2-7,CAWSPGQNYEQYF,TGTGCCTGGAGTCCGGGACAGAACTACGAGCAGTACTTC
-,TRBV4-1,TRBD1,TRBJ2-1,CASSHTPGTGGAGYEQFF,TGCGCCAGCAGCCATACCCCCGGGACAGGGGGCGCGGGCTATGAGCAGTTCTTC
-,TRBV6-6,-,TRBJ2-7,CASSYRDTSYEQYF,TGTGCCAGCAGTTACCGGGACACCTCCTACGAGCAGTACTTC
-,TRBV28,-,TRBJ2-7,CASSLFPGIIYEQYF,TGTGCCAGCAGTTTATTTCCAGGGATTATCTACGAGCAGTACTTC
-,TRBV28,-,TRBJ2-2,CASAGYTGELFF,TGTGCCAGCGCGGGGTACACCGGGGAGCTGTTTTTT
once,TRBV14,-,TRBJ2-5,CASSQEVGGGETQYF,TGTGCCAGCAGCCAAGAAGTTGGGGGAGGAGAGACCCAGTACTTC
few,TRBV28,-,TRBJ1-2,CASSLGQHNYGYTF,TGTGCCAGCAGTTTGGGCCAACACAACTATGGCTACACCTTC
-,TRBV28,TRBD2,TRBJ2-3,CASSSPALTSFKDTQYF,TGTGCCAGCAGTTCCCCCGCCTTGACTAGCTTTAAAGATACGCAGTATTTT
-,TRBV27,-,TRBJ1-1,CASSLSGGNRGEAFF,TGTGCCAGCAGTTTATCTGGCGGTAATAGGGGTGAAGCTTTCTTT
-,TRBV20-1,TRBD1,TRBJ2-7,CSAGTGGRGFF,TGCAGTGCGGGCACAGGGGGTCGTGGGTTCTTC
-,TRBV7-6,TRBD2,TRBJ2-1,CASSLGTSGNNYNEQFF,TGTGCCAGCAGCTTAGGGACTAGCGGGAATAACTACAATGAGCAGTTCTTC
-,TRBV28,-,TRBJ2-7,CASSLSARGGDEQYF,TGTGCCAGCAGTTTATCGGCGAGGGGGGGAGACGAGCAGTACTTC
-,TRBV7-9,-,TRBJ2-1,CASSLGGTHNEQFF,TGTGCCAGCAGCTTAGGTGGGACTCACAATGAGCAGTTCTTC
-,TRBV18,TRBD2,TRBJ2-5,CASSPGLAGTQYF,TGTGCCAGCTCACCGGGACTAGCGGGGACCCAGTACTTC
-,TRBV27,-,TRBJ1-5,CASGQPQHF,TGTGCCAGCGGCCAGCCCCAGCATTTT
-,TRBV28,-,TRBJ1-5,CASSPKGVKGHQPQHF,TGTGCCAGCAGCCCCAAAGGAGTCAAGGGGCATCAGCCCCAGCATTTT
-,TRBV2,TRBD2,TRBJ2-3,CASSASGRGTDTQYF,TGTGCCAGCAGTGCGAGCGGGAGAGGAACAGATACGCAGTATTTT
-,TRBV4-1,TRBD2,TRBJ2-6,CASSRRMAGLAGAGANVLTF,TGCGCCAGCAGCCGAAGAATGGCCGGACTAGCGGGGGCTGGGGCCAACGTCCTGACTTTC
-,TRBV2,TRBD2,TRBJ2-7,CASTGSGVIYEQYF,TGTGCCAGCACAGGAAGCGGGGTGATCTACGAGCAGTACTTC
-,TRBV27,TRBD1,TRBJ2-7,CASSPRDRDLYEQYF,TGTGCCAGCAGTCCCCGGGACAGGGACCTCTACGAGCAGTACTTC
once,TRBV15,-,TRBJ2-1,CAASPGLSNEQFF,TGTGCCGCGAGCCCGGGACTCTCTAATGAGCAGTTCTTC
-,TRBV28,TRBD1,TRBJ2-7,CASSTSSGQGVGEQYF,TGTGCCAGCAGCACCAGCTCGGGACAGGGGGTCGGCGAGCAGTACTTC
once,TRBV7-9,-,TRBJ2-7,CASSQTGYEQYF,TGTGCCAGCAGTCAAACAGGTTACGAGCAGTACTTC
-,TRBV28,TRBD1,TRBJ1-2,CASTGRKGQGGGYTF,TGTGCCAGCACGGGGCGGAAGGGACAGGGGGGTGGCTACACCTTC
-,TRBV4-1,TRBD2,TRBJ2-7,CASSQIGLVLEQYF,TGCGCCAGCAGCCAGATAGGACTAGTCCTCGAGCAGTACTTC
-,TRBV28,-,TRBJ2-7,CASTGRYEQYF,TGTGCCAGCACAGGGCGCTACGAGCAGTACTTC
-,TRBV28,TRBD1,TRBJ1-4,CASSFKGAFEKLFF,TGTGCCAGCAGTTTTAAGGGGGCGTTCGAGAAACTGTTTTTT
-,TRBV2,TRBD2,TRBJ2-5,CASSEALHDVLAGLETQYF,TGTGCCAGCAGTGAAGCGCTTCATGATGTACTAGCGGGACTGGAGACCCAGTACTTC
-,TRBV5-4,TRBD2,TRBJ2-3,CASSWRLAGGPSTDTQYF,TGTGCCAGCAGCTGGAGACTAGCGGGAGGGCCGAGCACAGATACGCAGTATTTT
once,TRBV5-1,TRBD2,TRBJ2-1,CASSLALAGGFSYNEQFF,TGCGCCAGCAGCTTGGCCCTAGCGGGAGGCTTTTCCTACAATGAGCAGTTCTTC
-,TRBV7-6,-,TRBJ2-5,CASSLSGSTETQYF,TGTGCCAGCAGCTTATCAGGGTCCACGGAGACCCAGTACTTC
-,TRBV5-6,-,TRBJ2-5,CASSLGQVTAQLLYF,TGTGCCAGCAGCTTGGGACAGGTTACCGCTCAACTACTGTACTTC
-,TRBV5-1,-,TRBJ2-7,CASQNSGTYEQYF,TGCGCCAGCCAAAATAGCGGTACCTACGAGCAGTACTTC
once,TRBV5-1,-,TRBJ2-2,CASSNYSHTGELFF,TGCGCCAGCAGCAATTACAGCCACACCGGGGAGCTGTTTTTT
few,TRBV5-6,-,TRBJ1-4,CASSDWGRLGEKLFF,TGTGCCAGCAGCGACTGGGGGAGGTTGGGTGAAAAACTGTTTTTT
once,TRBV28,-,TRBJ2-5,CASSSTQETQYF,TGTGCCAGCAGTTCCACTCAAGAGACCCAGTACTTC
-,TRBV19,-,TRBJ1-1,CASSIRQGGEAFF,TGTGCCAGTAGTATAAGGCAGGGAGGTGAAGCTTTCTTT
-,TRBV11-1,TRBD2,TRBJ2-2,CASKERGTNTGELFF,TGTGCCAGCAAGGAGCGGGGGACGAACACCGGGGAGCTGTTTTTT
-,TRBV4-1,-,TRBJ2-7,CASSPRTGAYEQYF,TGCGCCAGCAGCCCCAGGACGGGGGCCTACGAGCAGTACTTC
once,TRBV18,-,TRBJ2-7,CASSPGRGSYEQYF,TGTGCCAGCTCACCGGGAAGGGGTTCCTACGAGCAGTACTTC
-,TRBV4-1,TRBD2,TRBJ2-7,CASNGGGSYEQYF,TGCGCGTCCAATGGGGGGGGGAGCTACGAGCAGTACTTC
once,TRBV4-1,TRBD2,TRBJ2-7,CASSQGLAGIYEQYF,TGCGCCAGCAGCCAAGGGTTAGCGGGCATCTACGAGCAGTACTTC
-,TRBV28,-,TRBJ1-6,CASSLTGHSPLHF,TGTGCCAGCAGTCTTACAGGGCATTCACCCCTCCACTTT
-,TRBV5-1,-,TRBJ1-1,CASSLAWGGNTEAFF,TGCGCCAGCAGCTTGGCCTGGGGGGGGAACACTGAAGCTTTCTTT
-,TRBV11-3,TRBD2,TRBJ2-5,CASSLESAGSGETQYF,TGTGCCAGCAGCTTAGAGTCAGCGGGGAGTGGGGAGACCCAGTACTTC
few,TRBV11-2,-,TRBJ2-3,CASSFKGRGTQYF,TGTGCCAGCAGCTTCAAGGGTAGGGGTACGCAGTATTTT
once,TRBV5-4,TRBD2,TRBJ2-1,CASRLAGSYNEQFF,TGTGCCAGTCGACTAGCGGGCTCCTACAATGAGCAGTTCTTC
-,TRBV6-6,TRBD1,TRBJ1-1,CASSRDRDAEAFF,TGTGCCAGCAGTCGGGACAGGGACGCTGAAGCTTTCTTT
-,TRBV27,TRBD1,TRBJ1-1,CASSPGTGEMNTEAFF,TGTGCCAGCAGTCCCGGGACAGGGGAAATGAACACTGAAGCTTTCTTT